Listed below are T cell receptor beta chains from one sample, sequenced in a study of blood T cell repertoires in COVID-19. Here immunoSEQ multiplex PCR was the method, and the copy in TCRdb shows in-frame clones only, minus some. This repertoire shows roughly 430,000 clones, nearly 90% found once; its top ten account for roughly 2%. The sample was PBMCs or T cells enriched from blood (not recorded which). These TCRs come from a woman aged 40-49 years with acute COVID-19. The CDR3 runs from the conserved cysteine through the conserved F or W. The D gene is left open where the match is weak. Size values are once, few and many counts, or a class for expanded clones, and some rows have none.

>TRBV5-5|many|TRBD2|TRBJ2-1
TGTGCCAGCAGCGAACTAGCGGCGAGCTCCTACAATGAGCAGTTCTTC
CASSELAASSYNEQFF
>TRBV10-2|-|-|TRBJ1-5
TGCGCCAGCAGGGCAGGGTATGATCAGCCCCAGCATTTT
CASRAGYDQPQHF
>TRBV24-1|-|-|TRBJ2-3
TGTGCCACCAGTGAAAGGGAGACAGATACGCAGTATTTT
CATSERETDTQYF
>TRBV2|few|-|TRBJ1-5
TGTGCCAGCAGTGTGGGGAGGAGCAATCAGCCCCAGCATTTT
CASSVGRSNQPQHF
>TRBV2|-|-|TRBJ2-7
TGTGCCAGCATGGGGGGAAGGAAAGGCTACGAGCAGTACTTC
CASMGGRKGYEQYF
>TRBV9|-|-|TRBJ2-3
TGTGCCAGCAGCGTAGCATCGGGTTGGGCAGATACGCAGTATTTT
CASSVASGWADTQYF
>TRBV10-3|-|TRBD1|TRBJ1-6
TGTGCCATCAGTGACCGGACAGGTATGGATTCACCCCTCCACTTT
CAISDRTGMDSPLHF
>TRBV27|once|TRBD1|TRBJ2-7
TGTGCCAGCAGGTCGGGGACAGGGGGATTCTACGAGCAGTACTTC
CASRSGTGGFYEQYF
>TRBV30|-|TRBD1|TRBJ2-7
TGTGCCTGGGCCGGGACAGGGTTGTACGAGCAGTACTTC
CAWAGTGLYEQYF
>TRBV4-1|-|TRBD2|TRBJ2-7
TGCGCCAGCAGCCAGGGACTAGCGGGGGGCAGCTCCTACGAGCAGTACTTC
CASSQGLAGGSSYEQYF
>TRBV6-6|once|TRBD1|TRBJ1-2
TGTGCCAGCGTTACAGGGGCTAACTATGGCTACACCTTC
CASVTGANYGYTF
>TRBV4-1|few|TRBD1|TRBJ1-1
TGCGCCAGCAGCCACGCACAGGGGGCCGGGAACACTGAAGCTTTCTTT
CASSHAQGAGNTEAFF
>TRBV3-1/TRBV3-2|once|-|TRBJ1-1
TGTGCCAGCAGCCAAGTCCGCTTTGGAGGCACTGAAGCTTTCTTT
CASSQVRFGGTEAFF
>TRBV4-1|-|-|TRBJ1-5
TGCGCCAGCAGCCAAGCGGGGGGGCAGCCCCAGCATTTT
CASSQAGGQPQHF
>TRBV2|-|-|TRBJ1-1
TGTGCCAGCAAGGATACCTGGGCTATGAACACTGAAGCTTTCTTT
CASKDTWAMNTEAFF
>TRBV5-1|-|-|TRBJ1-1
TGCGCCAGCAGCTTGGTGAGCGTCACGAACACTGAAGCTTTCTTT
CASSLVSVTNTEAFF
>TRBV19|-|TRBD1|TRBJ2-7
TGTGCCAGTAGTATCCCTAGTGGACAGGGTTCCTACGAGCAGTACTTC
CASSIPSGQGSYEQYF
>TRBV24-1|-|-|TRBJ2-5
TGTGCCACCAGTGGCGCAGGGACTTCTCGGGAGACCCAGTACTTC
CATSGAGTSRETQYF
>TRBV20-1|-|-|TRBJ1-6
TGCAGTGCTAGTCCCGGACAGAATTCACCCCTCCACTTT
CSASPGQNSPLHF
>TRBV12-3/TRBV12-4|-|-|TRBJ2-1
TGTGCCAGCACCGGCAATGAGCAGTTCTTC
CASTGNEQFF
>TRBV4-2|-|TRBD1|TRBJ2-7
TGTGCCAGCAGCCAAGGAGGAGGGGACAGGGAGTCCTACGAGCAGTACTTC
CASSQGGGDRESYEQYF
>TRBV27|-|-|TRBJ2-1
TGTGCCAGCAGTCCGGACGATGCGGGACCGCAGTTCTTC
CASSPDDAGPQFF
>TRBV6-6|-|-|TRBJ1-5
TGTGCCAGCAGTTCGGATCCGCGGCAGCCCCAGCATTTT
CASSSDPRQPQHF
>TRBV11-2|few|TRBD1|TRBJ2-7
TGTGCCAGCAGCTTAGGGACAGGGTCCTACGAGCAGTACTTC
CASSLGTGSYEQYF
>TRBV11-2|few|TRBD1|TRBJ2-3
TGTGCCAGCAGCTTAGGCGGGAGGACAGGGGGAAGAGATACGCAGTATTTT
CASSLGGRTGGRDTQYF
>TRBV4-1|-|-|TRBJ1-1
TGCGCCAGCAGCCAAGAAGACAGGAACACTGAAGCTTTCTTT
CASSQEDRNTEAFF
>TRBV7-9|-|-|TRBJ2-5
TGTGCCAGCAGCGCCACAAAGCTGGGGGGGCCAGAACAAGAGACCCAGTACTTC
CASSATKLGGPEQETQYF
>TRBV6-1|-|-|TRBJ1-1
TGTGCCAGCAGTGAAGGGACTTACATGAACACTGAAGCTTTCTTT
CASSEGTYMNTEAFF
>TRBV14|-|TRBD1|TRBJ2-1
TGTGCCAGCAGCCAACCGGGACAGAGCTCCTACAATGAGCAGTTCTTC
CASSQPGQSSYNEQFF
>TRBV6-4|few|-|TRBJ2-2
TGTGCCAGCAGTGACAGGGAGAGCGGGGAGCTGTTTTTT
CASSDRESGELFF
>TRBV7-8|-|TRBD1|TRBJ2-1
TGTGCCAGCAGCACCCACAGGGGTTCCTACAATGAGCAGTTCTTC
CASSTHRGSYNEQFF
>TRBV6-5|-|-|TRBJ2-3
TGTGCCAGCAGAGGCGGGGCGAGAAATACGCAGTATTTT
CASRGGARNTQYF
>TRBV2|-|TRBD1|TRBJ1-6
TGTGCCAGCAGTGAAGTGCCCAGGGGGATTGGTTCACCCCTCCACTTT
CASSEVPRGIGSPLHF
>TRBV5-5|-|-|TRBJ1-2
TGTGCCAGCAGCTTGTTACAGGGTAACTATGGCTACACCTTC
CASSLLQGNYGYTF
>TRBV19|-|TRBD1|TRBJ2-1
TGTGCCAGTAGTTGGGCAGGGACAGCAGAATACAATGAGCAGTTCTTC
CASSWAGTAEYNEQFF
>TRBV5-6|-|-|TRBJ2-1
TGTGCCAGCCGAAGGGAGTTAGCTGGGGAGCAGTTCTTC
CASRRELAGEQFF
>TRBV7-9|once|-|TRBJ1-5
TGTGCCAGCAGCTTAGCAGCGCAGCCCCAGCATTTT
CASSLAAQPQHF
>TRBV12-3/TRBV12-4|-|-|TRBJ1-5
TGTGCCAGCACCGCAGGGTTGGGGCAGCCCCAGCATTTT
CASTAGLGQPQHF
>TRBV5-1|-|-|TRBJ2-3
TGCGCCAGCAGCTTGGGTGCAGGAAGCACAGATACGCAGTATTTT
CASSLGAGSTDTQYF
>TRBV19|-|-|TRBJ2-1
TGTGCCAGTAGAAACAGGGCGCTAAATGAGCAGTTCTTC
CASRNRALNEQFF
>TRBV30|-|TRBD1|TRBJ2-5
TGTGCCAGTACACCCAGGGGGCTAGGGGAGACCCAGTACTTC
CASTPRGLGETQYF
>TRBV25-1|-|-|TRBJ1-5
TGTGCCAGCAGAGGACAGAATAGCAATCAGCCCCAGCATTTT
CASRGQNSNQPQHF
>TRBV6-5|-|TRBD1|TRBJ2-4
TGTGCCAGCACTAGAGGACAGGGGGTGAACATTCAGTACTTC
CASTRGQGVNIQYF